Listed below are T cell receptor beta chains from one sample, sequenced in a study of identical twins. Using its own MiXCR run on the 5' RACE reads, TCRdb lists one record per CDR3 protein. The repertoire holds 500,000 to 550,000 distinct CDR3 sequences, with 20% to 25% as singletons. These same records also appear under a second study, on yellow fever vaccine responses in identical twins.

The sample consisted of CD4+ T cells sorted from blood. Receptor source: a woman under 30 in good health. The CDR3 runs from the conserved cysteine through the conserved F or W. A D gene is named only where the DNA matches it firmly. For some rows the clone size is stated as once, few or many, or as a class when expanded; others skip it.

many,TRBV11-2,.,TRBJ2-3,CASSLDWVAAHTDTQYF,TGTGCCAGCAGCTTAGATTGGGTAGCGGCCCACACAGATACGCAGTATTTT
.,TRBV27,.,TRBJ1-6,CASSSLPKVGNSPLHF,TGTGCCAGCAGTTCCCTCCCCAAGGTGGGAAATTCACCCCTCCACTTT
.,TRBV5-5,.,TRBJ1-4,CASSVSQLATNEKLFF,TGTGCCAGCAGCGTCAGCCAGCTTGCAACTAATGAAAAACTGTTTTTT
.,TRBV3-1,.,TRBJ2-2,CASSQGGAGELFF,TGTGCCAGCAGCCAAGGGGGCGCCGGGGAGCTGTTTTTT
few,TRBV15,.,TRBJ2-2,CATSRDRAPGGELFF,TGTGCCACCAGCAGAGATCGGGCCCCAGGGGGGGAGCTGTTTTTT
.,TRBV19,.,TRBJ2-7,CASSRTSDSSYEQYF,TGTGCCAGTAGCAGGACTTCGGACAGCTCCTACGAGCAGTACTTC
many,TRBV12-3/TRBV12-4,.,TRBJ2-2,CASSLNGAGELFF,TGTGCCAGCAGTTTAAATGGGGCCGGGGAGCTGTTTTTT
.,TRBV28,TRBD1,TRBJ2-5,CASSLRQGAHTFEAQYF,TGTGCCAGCAGTTTACGACAGGGGGCCCACACGTTTGAGGCCCAGTACTTC
once,TRBV12-3/TRBV12-4,.,TRBJ2-2,CASSLAAVGTGELFF,TGTGCCAGCAGTTTAGCAGCGGTGGGCACCGGGGAGCTGTTTTTT
.,TRBV5-5,.,TRBJ2-2,CASSLEWEASGELFF,TGTGCCAGCAGCTTGGAGTGGGAGGCCTCCGGGGAGCTGTTTTTT
.,TRBV7-8,TRBD1,TRBJ2-2,CASSLEGQGLGELFF,TGTGCCAGCAGCTTAGAGGGACAGGGACTCGGGGAGCTGTTTTTT
.,TRBV24-1,.,TRBJ2-3,CATSDLIVGSTDTQYF,TGTGCCACCAGTGATTTGATTGTTGGAAGCACAGATACGCAGTATTTT
few,TRBV24-1,.,TRBJ2-1,CATSDYSQYNEQFF,TGTGCCACCAGTGATTACAGCCAATACAATGAGCAGTTCTTC
few,TRBV9,TRBD2,TRBJ2-6,CASSFGTSGGGRFGANVLTF,TGTGCCAGCAGCTTTGGGACTAGCGGGGGGGGAAGGTTTGGGGCCAACGTCCTGACTTTC
.,TRBV20-1,.,TRBJ1-5,CSALGGGNQPQHF,TGCAGTGCGCTGGGAGGGGGCAATCAGCCCCAGCATTTT
.,TRBV5-1,.,TRBJ1-4,CASSLLSAGAGEKLFF,TGCGCCAGCAGCTTGCTTTCTGCAGGGGCAGGTGAAAAACTGTTTTTT
.,TRBV6-5,TRBD2,TRBJ2-7,CASSYSGWAGATHEQYF,TGTGCCAGCAGTTACTCGGGGTGGGCGGGAGCAACCCACGAGCAGTACTTC
.,TRBV20-1,.,TRBJ2-3,CSAPDGTDTQYF,TGCAGTGCCCCGGACGGCACAGATACGCAGTATTTT
few,TRBV5-1,TRBD2,TRBJ2-4,CASSLELAGVKNIQYF,TGCGCCAGCAGCTTGGAACTAGCGGGAGTCAAAAACATTCAGTACTTC
.,TRBV29-1,.,TRBJ2-1,CSVLRGDNEQFF,TGCAGCGTCCTCAGGGGGGATAATGAGCAGTTCTTC
many,TRBV10-3,.,TRBJ2-3,CAIQSPINTDTQYF,TGTGCCATCCAGAGCCCGATTAACACAGATACGCAGTATTTT
.,TRBV12-3/TRBV12-4,.,TRBJ2-4,CASRETRGPNIQYF,TGTGCCAGCAGGGAAACCAGGGGACCAAACATTCAGTACTTC
.,TRBV6-1,TRBD1,TRBJ2-2,CASKPTGTGNTGELFF,TGTGCCAGCAAACCCACAGGGACAGGCAACACCGGGGAGCTGTTTTTT
few,TRBV5-1,.,TRBJ2-3,CASSFVGAEDTQYF,TGCGCCAGCAGCTTCGTTGGGGCCGAAGATACGCAGTATTTT
.,TRBV12-3/TRBV12-4,TRBD2,TRBJ2-2,CASSLAGGTNTGELFF,TGTGCCAGCAGTTTGGCGGGAGGGACAAACACCGGGGAGCTGTTTTTT
.,TRBV10-3,TRBD1,TRBJ2-2,CAISPRTGITGELFF,TGTGCCATCAGCCCCCGGACAGGGATCACCGGGGAGCTGTTTTTT
few,TRBV6-1,.,TRBJ2-7,CASMSRTHSPREQYF,TGTGCCAGCATGTCCCGGACACACTCCCCTCGGGAGCAGTACTTC
few,TRBV10-1,.,TRBJ2-2,CASSDSPNTGELFF,TGCGCCAGCAGTGACAGTCCGAACACCGGGGAGCTGTTTTTT
.,TRBV12-3/TRBV12-4,.,TRBJ2-4,CASSPRALGTKNIQYF,TGTGCCAGCAGTCCTAGGGCCCTTGGGACCAAAAACATTCAGTACTTC
.,TRBV15,TRBD1,TRBJ2-1,CATSPPGQVDNEQFF,TGTGCCACCAGCCCCCCGGGACAGGTCGACAATGAGCAGTTCTTC
.,TRBV19,TRBD1,TRBJ2-1,CASSSRTGGYEQFF,TGTGCCAGTAGTTCCAGGACAGGGGGATATGAGCAGTTCTTC
few,TRBV20-1,.,TRBJ1-1,CSARDSWTSNTEAFF,TGCAGTGCTAGAGACTCCTGGACAAGCAACACTGAAGCTTTCTTT